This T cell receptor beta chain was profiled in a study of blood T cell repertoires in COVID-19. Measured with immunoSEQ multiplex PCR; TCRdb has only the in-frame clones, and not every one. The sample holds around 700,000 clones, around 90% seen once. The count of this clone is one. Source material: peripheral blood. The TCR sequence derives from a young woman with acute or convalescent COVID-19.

In nucleotides, the CDR3 is TGTGCCAGCAGCTTATGGGTGGGCAGGGGTTCCAATCAGCCCCAGCATTTT. Encoded protein: CASSLWVGRGSNQPQHF. The genes are TRBV7-2 and TRBJ1-5; weak D call: TRBD1 (6 bases). Germline loops: CDR1 SGHTA, CDR2 FQGNSA. The ends were cut back, 2 bases at V and 3 bases at J, with 17 bases in the middle. The CDR3 has 17 amino acids.